Presented here are 10 T cell receptor beta chains from one specimen sequenced in a study of CD8+CD57+ T cells in acquired aplastic anemia. TCR beta VDJ and CDR3 profiling used genomic DNA as template. TCRdb called the reads again in MiXCR, with one record for every CDR3 protein. Here the sample spans about 180,000 distinct CDR3 sequences, around 63% being singletons. Patients picked for sequencing had shown CD8+CD57+ cell expansion detected by flow cytometry. Sequenced sample: sorted CD4+, CD8+, or CD8+CD57+ T cells (not recorded which) from PBMCs. The receptors derive from a human donor with aplastic anemia.

The gene calls are TRBV7-6 and TRBJ1-3; D is uncertain. Looked up from germline, CDR1 is SGHVS and CDR2 is FNYEAQ. V was clipped by 1 base and J by 0 bases, with 10 bases between them. This CDR3 region has 16 residues. CDR3 in DNA: TGTGCCAGCAGCTTAGTGCAGCCGATCTCTGGAAACACCATATATTTT. Amino acid sequence: CASSLVQPISGNTIYF. Based on the CDR3 plus reference TRBV7-6 and TRBJ1-3, the full variable domain is GAGVSQSPRYKVTKRGQDVALRCDPISGHVSLYWYRQALGQGPEFLTYFNYEAQQDKSGLPNDRFSAERPEGSISTLTIQRTEQRDSAMYRCASSLVQPISGNTIYFGEGSWLTVV.

V usage is TRBV6-1 and J usage is TRBJ1-6; 9 bases are a match to TRBD1. The CDR3 spans 16 residues. CDR1 and CDR2 (germline): MNHNS, SASEGT. J lost 8 bases, V lost 6 bases, and 11 bases had no gene match. The CDR3 DNA is TGTGCCAGCAGCCACCGGGACAGGGTGGGGTATTCACCCCTCCACTTT. Translating it yields CASSHRDRVGYSPLHF.

The chain couples TRBV20-1 to TRBJ2-7; 7 nucleotides align to TRBD1. J lost 3 bases, V lost 3 bases, and 5 bases had no gene match. The germline gives CDR1 DFQATT, CDR2 SNEGSKA (reference sequence). This CDR3 has 13 residues. For the CDR3, the DNA is TGCAGTGCTAGTCCCAGGGGGTTCTACGAGCAGTACTTC. Amino acids: CSASPRGFYEQYF.

This clonotype came up many times. This chain links TRBV19 with TRBJ2-1; 15 bases fit TRBD2. The CDR3 is 15 residues long. The junction had 8 bases not matched to a gene; V was cut back by 5 bases and J by 12 bases. From germline, CDR1 is LNHDA and CDR2 SQIVND (reference sequence). CDR3 in DNA: TGTGCCAGTAGTCGGACTAGCGGGGGGGCAAACGGGCAGTTCTTC. This codes for CASSRTSGGANGQFF.

This clonotype appeared a single time. V and J are TRBV20-1 and TRBJ1-4; D ambiguous. V was shortened by 2 bases and J by 5 bases, with 12 bases between the two germline ends. This CDR3 contains 14 residues. Germline-derived CDR1 and CDR2 are DFQATT and SNEGSKA (reference sequence). This CDR3 reads CSARKADENEKLFF. CDR3 nucleotide sequence: TGCAGTGCTAGAAAGGCAGACGAGAATGAAAAACTGTTTTTT.

This clonotype was observed at least ten times. The chain couples TRBV5-1 to TRBJ2-7; D uncertain. V lost 0 bases, J lost 3 bases, and 10 bases lay in between. CDR1 is SGHRS, CDR2 YFSETQ, per germline. CDR3 size: 14 residues. DNA for the CDR3: TGCGCCAGCAGCTTGGAGGCAGAATACTACGAGCAGTACTTC. As protein: CASSLEAEYYEQYF.

This clonotype has just a few counts. This rearrangement joins TRBV7-8 to TRBJ2-1; TRBD2 agrees at 8 bases. This CDR3 contains 14 residues. Trimming took 1 base from V and 10 from J; bases not matched to a gene: 6. The germline V gene encodes CDR1 SGHVS and CDR2 FQNEAQ. CDR3 bases: TGTGCCAGCAGCTTAGGGACCATAGCGGGGGAGCAGTTCTTC. It is translated as CASSLGTIAGEQFF.

The chain joins TRBV10-3 to TRBJ1-2; D ambiguous. Per germline, CDR1 ENHRY and CDR2 SYGVKD. Deletions cut 5 bases from V and 8 bases from J, with 12 bases between. The CDR3 length is 12 residues. The CDR3 DNA reads TGTGCCATCAGTCTTCCCATGAGGGGCTACACCTTC. It specifies CAISLPMRGYTF.

A few counts support this clonotype. DNA of the CDR3: TGTGCCAGCAGCCCCGGGGGGACAGATACGCAGTATTTT. Its translation: CASSPGGTDTQYF. V gene TRBV7-9 combines with J gene TRBJ2-3, with TRBD2 matching 7 bases. The V segment lost 5 bases and the J segment 3 bases; nucleotides outside the gene matches: 2. The CDR3 consists of 13 residues. Germline CDR1 reads SEHNR; CDR2 reads FQNEAQ (reference sequence).

The V call is TRBV7-9, the J call TRBJ1-4; 7 bases fit TRBD1. This CDR3 has 15 residues. V lost 0 bases, J lost 7 bases, and 5 bases stayed unmatched. Germline CDR1 and CDR2: SEHNR and FQNEAQ (reference sequence). This CDR3 reads CASSLASGGLEKLFF. The DNA for the CDR3 is TGTGCCAGCAGCTTAGCGTCAGGGGGACTTGAAAAACTGTTTTTT.